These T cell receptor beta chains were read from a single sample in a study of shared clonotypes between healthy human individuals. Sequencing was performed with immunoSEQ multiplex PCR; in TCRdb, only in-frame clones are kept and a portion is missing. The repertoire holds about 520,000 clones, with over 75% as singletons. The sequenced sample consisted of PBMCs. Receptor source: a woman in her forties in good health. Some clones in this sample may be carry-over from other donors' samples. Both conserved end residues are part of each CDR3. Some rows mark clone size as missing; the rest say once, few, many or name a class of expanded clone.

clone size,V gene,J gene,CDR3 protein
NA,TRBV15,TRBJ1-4,CATSSRGREKLFF
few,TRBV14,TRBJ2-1,CASSQDTTGSSYNEQFF
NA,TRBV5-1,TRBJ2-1,CASSLEGGRGNSYNEQFF
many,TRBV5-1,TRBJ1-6,CASSLGRIFSNSPLHF
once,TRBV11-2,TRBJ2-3,CASSSRTGPPQDTQYF
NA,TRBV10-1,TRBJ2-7,CASSPNSYEQYF
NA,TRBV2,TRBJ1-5,CASNPGQGQPQHF
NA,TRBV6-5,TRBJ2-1,CASSYNRAGDEQFF
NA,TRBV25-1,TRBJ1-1,CASSDRLGTEAFF
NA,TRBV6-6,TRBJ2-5,CASSYSVQETQYF
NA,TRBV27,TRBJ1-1,CASSFRFSGLAEAFF
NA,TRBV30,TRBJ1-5,CAWSQGIRNQPQHF
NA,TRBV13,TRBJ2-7,CASSFGGEVNYEQYF
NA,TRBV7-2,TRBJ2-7,CASSPGAGEGYEQYF
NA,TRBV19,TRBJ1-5,CASSILTNSNQPQHF
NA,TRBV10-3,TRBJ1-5,CAISGGHNQPQHF
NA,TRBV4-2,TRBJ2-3,CASSQYPGSTDTQYF
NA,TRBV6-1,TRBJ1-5,CASSEGQNRNQPQHF
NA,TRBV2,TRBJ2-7,CASSEDRGDYEQYF
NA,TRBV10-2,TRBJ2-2,CASRYLWGNTGELFF
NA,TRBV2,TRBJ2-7,CASGGTATYEQYF
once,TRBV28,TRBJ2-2,CASSLEFSGELFF
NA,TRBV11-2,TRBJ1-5,CASSYGQGPNQPQHF
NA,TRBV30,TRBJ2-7,CASTSASGTYEQYF
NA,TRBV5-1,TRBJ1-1,CASSLGSGEGTEAFF
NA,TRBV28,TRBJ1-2,CASSLFPDGYTF
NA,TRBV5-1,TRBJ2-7,CASSLVLAGVYYEQYF
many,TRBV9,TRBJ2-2,CASSGSFTGELFF
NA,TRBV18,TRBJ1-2,CASSPPVGDGYTF
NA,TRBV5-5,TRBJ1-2,CASSFRGQSYGYTF
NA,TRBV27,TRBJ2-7,CASSFRDREYEQYF
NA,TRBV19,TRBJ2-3,CASSAGTSGSGTQYF
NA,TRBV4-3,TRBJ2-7,CASSQGLTGASYEQYF
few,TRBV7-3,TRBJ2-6,CASSLGAGAGANVLTF
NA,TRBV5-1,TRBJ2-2,CASSLVTSGANTGELFF
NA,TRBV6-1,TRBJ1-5,CASSAPDRTHQPQHF
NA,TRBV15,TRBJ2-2,CATSTRGTGELFF
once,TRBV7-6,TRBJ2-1,CASSSTSVGEQFF
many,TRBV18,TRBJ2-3,CASSSLTGEDTQYF
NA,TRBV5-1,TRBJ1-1,CASSSRDRGMNTEAFF
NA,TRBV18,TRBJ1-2,CASSPQGFGYTF